Given below is one T cell receptor (beta chain) in context. The target antigen is unknown. This entry comes from a study of CD8+ T cells in alopecia areata. Study-level findings and limits: Scalp lesions, especially in alopecia totalis/universalis, had higher clonality than normal scalp. Administration of tofacitinib significantly diminished scalp clonality and expanded CD8+ clones within the top 100.

Treatment: oral pan-JAK inhibitor, 5-10 mg twice daily. Sorting from PBMCs produced CD4+ and CD8+ T cells. Germline V gives CDR1 LGHNA, CDR2 YSLEER. CDR3 length: 17 amino acids. The V and J ends lost 0 bases and 4 bases respectively, with 17 bases between them. cDNA prepared by RNA extraction and subsequent reverse transcription served as the template for sequencing. Here immunoSEQ multiplex PCR was the method, and the copy in TCRdb shows in-frame clones only, minus some. In the table there are 150,000 to 200,000 clones, over 55% of which are singletons. The sample in question was CD4+ T cells sorted from blood, obtained at week 24, from a patient treated with tofacitinib. The V gene is TRBV4-3, the J gene TRBJ2-3, with D perhaps matching TRBD1 (6 bases). The receptor was derived from a human donor with alopecia areata. CDR3 sequence: CASSQEQGILVADTQYF. CDR3 DNA sequence: TGCGCCAGCAGCCAAGAACAGGGTATCCTAGTGGCAGATACGCAGTATTTT.